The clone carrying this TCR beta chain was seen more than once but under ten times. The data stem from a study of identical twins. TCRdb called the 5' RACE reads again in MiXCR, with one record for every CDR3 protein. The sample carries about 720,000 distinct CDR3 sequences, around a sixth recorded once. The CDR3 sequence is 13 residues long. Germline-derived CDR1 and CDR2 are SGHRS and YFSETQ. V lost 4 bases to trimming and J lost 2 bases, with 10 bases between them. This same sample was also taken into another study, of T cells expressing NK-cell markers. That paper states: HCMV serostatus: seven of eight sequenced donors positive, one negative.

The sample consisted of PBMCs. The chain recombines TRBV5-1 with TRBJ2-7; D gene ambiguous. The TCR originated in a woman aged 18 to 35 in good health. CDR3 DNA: TGCGCCAGCAGCGCAGACGCAACCTACGAGCAGTACTTC. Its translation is CASSADATYEQYF.